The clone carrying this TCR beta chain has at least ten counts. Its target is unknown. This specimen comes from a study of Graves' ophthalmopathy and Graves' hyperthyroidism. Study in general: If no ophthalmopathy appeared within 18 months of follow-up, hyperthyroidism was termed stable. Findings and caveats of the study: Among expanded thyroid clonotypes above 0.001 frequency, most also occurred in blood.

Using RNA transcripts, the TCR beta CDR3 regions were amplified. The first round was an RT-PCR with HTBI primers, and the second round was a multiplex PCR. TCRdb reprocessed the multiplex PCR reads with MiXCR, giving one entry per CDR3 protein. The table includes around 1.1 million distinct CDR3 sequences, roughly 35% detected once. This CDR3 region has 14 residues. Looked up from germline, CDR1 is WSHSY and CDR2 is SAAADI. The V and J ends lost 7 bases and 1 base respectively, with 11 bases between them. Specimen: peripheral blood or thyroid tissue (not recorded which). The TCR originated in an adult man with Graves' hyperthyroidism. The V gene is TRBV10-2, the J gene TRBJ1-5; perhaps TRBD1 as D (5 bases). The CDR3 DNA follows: TGCGCCAGCACAGGGAGTAACAGCAATCAGCCCCAGCATTTT. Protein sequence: CASTGSNSNQPQHF.